The 9 T cell receptor beta chains below were found in one sample sequenced in a study of shared clonotypes between healthy human individuals (dated by TCRdb to the early 2020s). Libraries were made using the immunoSEQ multiplex PCR assay. In TCRdb, the immuneACCESS table is reduced to in-frame sequences with V and J assigned. These tables do not hold every clone; where another copy was compared, an unresolved V gene accounts for under half, and the others remain unexplained. This sample holds about 980,000 clones; 60% to 85% were observed only once. The ten largest make up over 1.3% of the sample. What was sequenced was memory CD4+ T cells sorted from blood. Reading the label with the study, this specimen's cell subset or site is: CD45RA-negative fraction. The receptors were gathered from a man between 18 and 35 years old in good health.

The rearrangement uses TRBV5-1 and TRBJ1-2; D ambiguous. Germline CDR1 reads SGHRS; CDR2 reads YFSETQ. The CDR3 runs 17 residues. V was shortened by 0 bases and J by 1 base, with 16 bases between the two germline ends. For the CDR3, the DNA is TGCGCCAGCAGCTTGGAAGCGTCCAGTGGGATTAACTATGGCTACACCTTC. Its protein product is CASSLEASSGINYGYTF.

J is TRBJ2-2 and V is TRBV5-1; no definite D call. V gave up 0 bases and J gave up 4 bases, with 7 bases separating them. Germline V gene data show CDR1 as SGHRS and CDR2 as YFSETQ. The CDR3 has 14 amino acids. CDR3 nucleotide sequence: TGCGCCAGCAGCTTGGTTGATTTCACCGGGGAGCTGTTTTTT. It translates to CASSLVDFTGELFF.

V gene TRBV6-5 combines with J gene TRBJ1-2; the D gene is possibly TRBD1 (5 bases). V lost 8 bases to trimming and J lost 4 bases, with 17 bases between them. Germline V CDR1 and CDR2: MNHEY, SVGAGI. CDR3 length: 14 amino acids. The CDR3 nucleotides read TGTGCCAGCGGAGGAGGGGATGCATTCTATGGCTACACCTTC. It encodes CASGGGDAFYGYTF.

The chain uses TRBV7-8 and TRBJ1-5; TRBD1 aligns across 9 bases. Germline CDR1 is SGHVS and CDR2 is FQNEAQ. Germline trimming cut 3 bases from V and 3 bases from J; bases unmatched to any gene: 3. The CDR3 is 15 amino acids. The CDR3 is CASSFGTGLNQPQHF. CDR3 DNA: TGTGCCAGCAGCTTTGGGACAGGGCTCAATCAGCCCCAGCATTTT.

The genes are TRBV2 and TRBJ1-1; 8 positions agree with TRBD1. V shed 6 bases, J shed 6 bases, and the junction held 12 bases outside the gene matches. Germline loops: CDR1 SNHLY, CDR2 FYNNEI. The CDR3 extends over 15 amino acids. The CDR3 DNA follows: TGTGCCAGCAGCCGCGAAGGACAGGGAAACGCTGAAGCTTTCTTT. Protein sequence: CASSREGQGNAEAFF.

This clone was picked up a small number of times. J is TRBJ2-1 and V is TRBV18, with D tentatively TRBD2 (6 bases). In germline, CDR1 is KGHSH, CDR2 LQKENI. This CDR3 is built from 16 residues. V lost 2 bases to trimming and J lost 6 bases, with 17 bases between them. CDR3 in DNA: TGTGCCAGCTCACCATTTTCCCAGCGGGTGGTCAATGAGCAGTTCTTC. This codes for CASSPFSQRVVNEQFF. The full variable domain, completed using reference TRBV18 and TRBJ2-1, is NAGVMQNPRHLVRRRGQEARLRCSPMKGHSHVYWYRQLPEEGLKFMVYLQKENIIDESGMPKERFSAEFPKEGPSILRIQQVVRGDSAAYFCASSPFSQRVVNEQFFGPGTRLTVL.

The chain couples TRBV6-1 to TRBJ1-6, with D perhaps matching TRBD1 (5 bases). This CDR3 contains 13 residues. V lost 7 bases and J lost 8, with 12 bases in between. The germline CDR1 and CDR2 sequences are MNHNS and SASEGT. The CDR3 protein is CASKGRDDSPLHF. The DNA for the CDR3 is TGTGCCAGCAAGGGACGGGATGATTCACCCCTCCACTTT.

The sample holds one count of this clone. V and J are TRBV5-4 and TRBJ2-7; D possibly corresponds to TRBD2 (6 bases). Germline loops: CDR1 SGHNT, CDR2 YYREEE (reference sequence). The CDR3 runs to 13 residues. The V and J ends lost 7 bases and 3 bases respectively, with 14 bases between them. CDR3 sequence reads: CASSGGAIYEQYF. Written as DNA, the CDR3 is TGTGCCAGCTCCGGCGGGGCCATCTACGAGCAGTACTTC.

This chain links TRBV5-1 with TRBJ2-2, with 7 bases identical to TRBD2. With V trimmed by 6 bases and J by 2 bases, 7 bases remained unmatched. The CDR3 is made up of 15 amino acids. Per germline, CDR1 SGHRS and CDR2 YFSETQ. The CDR3 is CASTRLADNTGELFF. CDR3 nucleotide sequence: TGCGCCAGCACACGGCTAGCGGATAACACCGGGGAGCTGTTTTTT. Looking up the rest from reference TRBV5-1 and TRBJ2-2 gives the full variable domain: KAGVTQTPRYLIKTRGQQVTLSCSPISGHRSVSWYQQTPGQGLQFLFEYFSETQRNKGNFPGRFSGRQFSNSRSEMNVSTLELGDSALYLCASTRLADNTGELFFGEGSRLTVL.